This T cell receptor (beta chain) was found in a study of OX40 agonist ivuxolimab in advanced cancers. Background on the study: In this cohort, patients received ivuxolimab, an agonistic anti-OX40 (CD134) antibody.

Sequencing was performed with immunoSEQ multiplex PCR; in TCRdb, only in-frame clones are kept and a portion is missing. This repertoire shows 70,000 to 85,000 clones, 70% to 90% found once; its top ten account for around 0.97%. Of note for this clone: The antigen is unknown.

Per the germline V gene, CDR1 is MNHNS and CDR2 is SASEGT. Trimming removed 5 bases at V and 1 base at J, with 3 bases between. This CDR3 region has 13 residues. Findings of the study overall: The expanded peripheral T cells' antigen specificity was not determined.

The specimen was CD4+ or CD8+ T cells sorted from blood, collected in a trial of the OX40 agonist ivuxolimab. This sequence joins TRBV6-1 and TRBJ2-6; D is unresolved. The receptor comes from an adult with an advanced solid tumor such as melanoma, head and neck, liver or kidney cancer. This CDR3 is CASSFSGANVLTF. CDR3 in DNA: TGTGCCAGCAGTTTTTCTGGGGCCAACGTCCTGACTTTC.